This TCR beta chain derives from a study of T-cell reconstitution after alpha-beta-depleted transplantation in children. This clonotype was seen only a few times. Unique molecular identifiers featured in how the TCRbeta library was prepared. TCRdb independently ran MiXCR on the PCR reads; one entry per CDR3 protein. This repertoire shows just over 950,000 distinct CDR3 sequences, roughly 29% found once; its top ten account for over 25%. Germline V gene data show CDR1 as SGHTA and CDR2 as FQGNSA. Trimming removed 4 bases from V and 1 base from J, with 10 bases in between. The CDR3 contains 14 residues.

The source is a boy younger than two who had a stem cell transplant for SCID, so the T cells may come from the graft donor. This chain joins TRBV7-2 and TRBJ1-1; D may be TRBD1 (6 bases). Sequencing was performed on PBMCs, mostly from graft donor cells, taken 360 days after TCRalphabeta/CD19-depleted stem cell transplant. The CDR3 sequence is CASSWGGRNTEAFF. DNA for the CDR3: TGTGCCAGCAGCTGGGGGGGCAGGAACACTGAAGCTTTCTTT.